This entry lists 3 T cell receptor beta chains sequenced from one sample in a study of cytomegalovirus exposure and HLA in healthy donors. PCR used 60 Vbeta primers and 13 Jbeta primers. Generated by immunoSEQ multiplex PCR, the TCRdb table keeps only in-frame clones and is missing some. The sample includes approximately 92,000 clones. Sequenced material: PBMCs. Receptors were obtained from a young woman in good health and CMV-seronegative.

Note on this clone: The sample holds other DNA sequences that translate to the same CDR3. J is TRBJ1-1 and V is TRBV6-5; D uncertain. Germline CDR1 is MNHEY and CDR2 is SVGAGI. V was shortened by 0 bases and J by 1 base, with 6 bases between the two germline ends. The CDR3 runs to 14 residues. Here the CDR3 reads CASSYSTANTEAFF. The DNA for the CDR3 is TGTGCCAGCAGTTACTCAACAGCGAACACTGAAGCTTTCTTT.

CDR3 in DNA: TGTGCCAGCAGCTCCCGGGACACCTACGAGCAGTACTTC. It specifies CASSSRDTYEQYF. The chain has TRBV5-4 and TRBJ2-7; D perhaps matches TRBD1 (6 bases). V was shortened by 3 bases and J by 2 bases, with 9 bases between the two germline ends. Germline V gene sequence: CDR1 SGHNT, CDR2 YYREEE (reference sequence). The CDR3 is made up of 13 amino acids. The whole variable domain, filled in from reference TRBV5-4 and TRBJ2-7, reads ETGVTQSPTHLIKTRGQQVTLRCSSQSGHNTVSWYQQALGQGPQFIFQYYREEENGRGNFPPRFSGLQFPNYSSELNVNALELDDSALYLCASSSRDTYEQYFGPGTRLTVT.

Remarks on this clone: This sample also contains other DNA sequences that code for the same CDR3. The J gene is TRBJ2-3, the V gene TRBV18, with D unclear. The V end lost 3 bases, the J end lost 4 bases, and 5 bases lay between the germline ends. This CDR3 has 12 amino acids. CDR1 and CDR2 from the germline V gene are KGHSH and LQKENI. The CDR3 DNA reads as TGTGCCAGCTCACCGGGCCCAGATACGCAGTATTTT. As protein: CASSPGPDTQYF. The whole variable domain, remainder taken from reference TRBV18 and TRBJ2-3, is NAGVMQNPRHLVRRRGQEARLRCSPMKGHSHVYWYRQLPEEGLKFMVYLQKENIIDESGMPKERFSAEFPKEGPSILRIQQVVRGDSAAYFCASSPGPDTQYFGPGTRLTVL.